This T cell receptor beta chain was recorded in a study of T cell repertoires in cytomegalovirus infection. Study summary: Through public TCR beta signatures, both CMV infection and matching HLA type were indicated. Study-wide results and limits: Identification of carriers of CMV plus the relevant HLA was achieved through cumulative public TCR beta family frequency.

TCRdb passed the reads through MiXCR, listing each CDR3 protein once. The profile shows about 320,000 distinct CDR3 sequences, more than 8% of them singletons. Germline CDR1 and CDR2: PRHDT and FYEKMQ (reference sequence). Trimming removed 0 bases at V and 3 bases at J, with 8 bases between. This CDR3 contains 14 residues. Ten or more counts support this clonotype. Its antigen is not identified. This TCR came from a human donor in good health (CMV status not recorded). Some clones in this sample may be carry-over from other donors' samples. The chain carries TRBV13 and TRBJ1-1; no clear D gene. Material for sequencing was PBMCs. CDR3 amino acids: CASSLGGSDTEAFF. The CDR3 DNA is TGTGCCAGCAGCTTAGGGGGGTCGGACACTGAAGCTTTCTTT.